This TCR beta chain was sequenced in a study of cytomegalovirus exposure and HLA in healthy donors. About the study: About 180 million T cells yielded roughly 100 million unique TCR beta sequences, as an earlier analysis found. Most donors, roughly 82% of approximately 400 genotyped, fell in the Caucasian-associated ancestry cluster.

Overall study findings and caveats: Productive status was seen about 87% or about 30% of the time for most TCR beta V segments in an earlier analysis. Donor immune exposure was known only as CMV serostatus.

Notes on this clone: As yet, its antigen is unknown. A junction boundary mismatches the germline segment, possibly from a read error.

This CDR3 has 17 residues. Germline lookup yields CDR1 SEHNR and CDR2 FQNEAQ (reference sequence). Primers for the PCR totalled 60 Vbeta and 13 Jbeta. Assay: immunoSEQ multiplex PCR; the TCRdb copy retains only in-frame clones and omits some. The sample yields approximately 190,000 clones, around 85% seen once. This TCR was sampled from a man aged 50 to 59 in good health and CMV-seronegative. The chain recombines TRBV7-9 with TRBJ2-2; perhaps TRBD2 as D (6 bases). The sequencing sample was made of PBMCs. CDR3 loop: CSSNPREPRTNTGELFF. The CDR3 bases are TGTTCCAGCAACCCTCGGGAGCCGAGAACGAACACCGGGGAGCTGTTTTTT.